This is a list of T cell receptor beta chains from one sample in a study of early T cells in non-severe SARS-CoV-2 infection. TCRdb re-called the 5' RACE reads with MiXCR, one entry per CDR3 protein. The sample has roughly 29,000 distinct CDR3 sequences, approximately 5.6% seen once. Sequencing was carried out using whole blood. All receptors come from an adult who was a healthcare worker with PCR-confirmed SARS-CoV-2 infection or an uninfected control (not recorded which). Both conserved end residues are part of each CDR3. The D gene is left open where the match is weak. Clone sizes are given selectively: once, few, many, or a class where the clone is expanded.

J gene,clone size,D gene,V gene,CDR3 protein,CDR3 DNA
TRBJ2-6,few,NA,TRBV6-1,CASGVTGSGANVLTF,TGTGCCAGCGGGGTTACAGGCTCTGGGGCCAACGTCCTGACTTTC
TRBJ2-3,many,TRBD1,TRBV19,CASSMAWLGDRRTDTQYF,TGTGCCAGTAGTATGGCGTGGTTAGGGGACAGGCGCACAGATACGCAGTATTTT
TRBJ2-2,many,TRBD2,TRBV20-1,CSARAPSGEGYGTGELFF,TGCAGTGCTAGAGCTCCTAGCGGGGAAGGGTATGGCACCGGGGAGCTGTTTTTT
TRBJ2-2,many,NA,TRBV7-9,CASSGGQRTTGELFF,TGTGCCAGCAGCGGGGGCCAACGAACCACCGGGGAGCTGTTTTTT
TRBJ1-1,many,TRBD1,TRBV4-3,CASSPGQGTLNTEAFF,TGCGCCAGCAGTCCGGGACAGGGGACCTTGAACACTGAAGCTTTCTTT
TRBJ2-3,NA,TRBD1,TRBV2,CASSDDRGRAQYF,TGTGCCAGCAGTGATGACAGGGGGCGGGCGCAGTATTTT
TRBJ1-3,NA,NA,TRBV4-1,CASSQTGEAGNTIYF,TGCGCCAGCAGCCAAACGGGAGAGGCTGGAAACACCATATATTTT
TRBJ2-7,few,NA,TRBV11-2,CASSLGDGKTYEQYF,TGTGCCAGCAGCCTGGGGGACGGTAAGACCTACGAGCAGTACTTC
TRBJ2-5,many,NA,TRBV5-1,CASSYTDQQETQYF,TGCGCCAGCAGCTATACAGACCAACAAGAGACCCAGTACTTC
TRBJ2-3,many,TRBD2,TRBV6-6,CASSYPAGLAGPTDTQYF,TGTGCCAGCAGTTACCCTGCGGGACTAGCGGGCCCCACAGATACGCAGTATTTT
TRBJ1-1,few,NA,TRBV30,CAWSGIAGGVTEAFF,TGTGCCTGGAGTGGGATCGCCGGAGGGGTAACTGAAGCTTTCTTT
TRBJ2-7,many,TRBD2,TRBV20-1,CSAPPAGGPSEQYF,TGCAGTGCTCCCCCAGCGGGAGGGCCCTCCGAGCAGTACTTC
TRBJ2-7,many,TRBD1,TRBV28,CASTRLGGTGGYEQYF,TGTGCCAGCACTAGGTTAGGGGGAACAGGGGGCTACGAGCAGTACTTC
TRBJ1-2,many,NA,TRBV4-3,CASSPTLLEANYGYTF,TGCGCCAGCAGCCCGACCCTATTGGAAGCTAACTATGGCTACACCTTC
TRBJ2-1,many,NA,TRBV27,CASSSQGLDGYNEQFF,TGTGCCAGCAGTTCCCAGGGGCTAGACGGGTACAATGAGCAGTTCTTC
TRBJ1-5,many,TRBD1,TRBV20-1,CSARPTGVGNQPQHF,TGCAGTGCTAGGCCAACAGGGGTTGGCAATCAGCCCCAGCATTTT
TRBJ2-7,many,TRBD2,TRBV12-3/TRBV12-4,CASKQRETDEQYF,TGTGCCAGCAAGCAGCGGGAGACGGACGAGCAGTACTTC